This TCR beta chain came from a study of control samples from healthy donors and cancer patients. The table lists this clone with a count of one. Germline V gene lookup returns CDR1 DFQATT and CDR2 SNEGSKA (reference sequence). The V gene lost 3 bases and the J gene lost 7 bases, with 13 bases spanning the gap. The CDR3 is 12 residues long. Repertoires were generated with immunoSEQ multiplex PCR, while TCRdb's copy carries only in-frame clones and drops some. Altogether 60,000 to 85,000 clones are present, approximately 92% being singletons, with the ten largest covering 5.8%. This chain joins TRBV20-1 and TRBJ2-7; D tentatively fits TRBD1 or TRBD2 (5 bases each). Sequenced material: blood. The TCR originated in a woman aged 60 to 75 in good health. CDR3 sequence (DNA): TGCAGTGCTAGTTTCCCCGGGGCAGAGCAGTACTTC. Its protein product is CSASFPGAEQYF.